The 13 T cell receptor beta chains reported below all come from one sample, sequenced in a study of cytomegalovirus exposure and HLA in healthy donors. The study ran its PCR with 60 Vbeta and 13 Jbeta primers. TCRdb's copy holds only in-frame clones and misses some; the assay was immunoSEQ multiplex PCR. The table lists 100,000 or so clones, approximately 82% of them singletons. Sequenced: PBMCs. Receptor source: a middle-aged man in good health and CMV-seropositive.

This sequence joins TRBV18 and TRBJ2-3; 11 positions agree with TRBD2. CDR1 is KGHSH and CDR2 is LQKENI in the germline V gene. There are 18 residues in the CDR3. The trim removed 1 base at V and 1 base at J, leaving 7 bases unmatched. CDR3 coding DNA: TGTGCCAGCTCACCACTTTCTAGCGGGGGGACCCGCACAGATACGCAGTATTTT. It specifies CASSPLSSGGTRTDTQYF.

The V and J genes are TRBV7-2 and TRBJ2-7; 10 nucleotides agree with TRBD2. The CDR3 is 16 residues long. The J segment lost 5 bases and the V segment lost 1 base, leaving 8 bases of the junction unmatched. From germline, CDR1 is SGHTA and CDR2 FQGNSA. The CDR3: CASSLGGGLASDEQYF. The CDR3 DNA follows: TGTGCCAGCAGCTTAGGGGGGGGACTAGCGTCGGACGAGCAGTACTTC.

This clone has a single count. The genes are TRBV7-8 and TRBJ2-1, with 7 bases identical to TRBD1. The V gene's germline CDR1 is SGHVS and CDR2 FQNEAQ. The V segment lost 1 base and the J segment 4 bases; nucleotides outside the gene matches: 4. The CDR3 length is 15 residues. CDR3 DNA: TGTGCCAGCAGCTTAGTGGCAGGGGGATACAATGAGCAGTTCTTC. Translation: CASSLVAGGYNEQFF.

The chain couples TRBV30 to TRBJ1-6, with a weak D call TRBD1 (6 bases). Germline V gene lookup returns CDR1 GTSNPN and CDR2 SVGIG (reference sequence). This CDR3 comprises 15 residues. V lost 5 bases and J lost 4, with 15 bases in between. In nucleotides, the CDR3 is TGTGCCTGGCGTTCTAGAGGACAGTATAATTCACCCCTCCACTTT. Its translation is CAWRSRGQYNSPLHF.

The chain uses TRBV6-6 and TRBJ2-1, with TRBD2 matching 10 bases. The CDR3 loop spans 15 amino acids. V was clipped by 7 bases and J by 0 bases; unmatched bases: 3. Germline V CDR1 and CDR2: MNHNY, SVGAGI (reference sequence). CDR3 residues: CASTPSGGSYNEQFF. DNA of the CDR3: TGTGCCAGCACCCCTAGCGGGGGCTCCTACAATGAGCAGTTCTTC.

The chain uses TRBV18 and TRBJ2-7; D perhaps matches TRBD1 (5 bases). The germline V gene encodes CDR1 KGHSH and CDR2 LQKENI. Deletions cut 3 bases from V and 0 bases from J, with 9 bases between. The CDR3 is made up of 14 amino acids. The CDR3 DNA reads as TGTGCCAGCTCACCTGGGGCGGCCTCCTACGAGCAGTACTTC. This encodes CASSPGAASYEQYF.

The chain couples TRBV28 to TRBJ2-4; 7 bases are a match to TRBD1. In germline, CDR1 is MDHEN, CDR2 SYDVKM. Unmatched junction bases numbered 6, after V lost 4 bases and J lost 3 bases. The CDR3 is 15 residues long. CDR3 residues: CASSSTTGVKNIQYF. Here the CDR3 DNA reads TGTGCCAGCAGTTCCACAACAGGGGTCAAAAACATTCAGTACTTC. Looking up the rest from reference TRBV28 and TRBJ2-4 gives the full variable domain: DVKVTQSSRYLVKRTGEKVFLECVQDMDHENMFWYRQDPGLGLRLIYFSYDVKMKEKGDIPEGYSVSREKKERFSLILESASTNQTSMYLCASSSTTGVKNIQYFGAGTRLSVL.

The V call is TRBV7-9, the J call TRBJ1-1, with D perhaps matching TRBD1 (6 bases). The ends were cut back, 6 bases at V and 5 bases at J, with 16 bases in the middle. The CDR3 is 14 amino acids. Germline V gene sequence: CDR1 SEHNR, CDR2 FQNEAQ (reference sequence). In DNA form, the CDR3 reads TGTGCCAGCAGACTGCCGAACAGGGATACTGAAGCTTTCTTT. It is translated as CASRLPNRDTEAFF.

J is TRBJ2-7 and V is TRBV12-5; TRBD2 matches at 15 bases. Germline assignment: CDR1 LGHNT and CDR2 FRNRAP. The CDR3 consists of 18 residues. The V gene end was trimmed by 0 bases and the J gene end by 4 bases; junction bases not matched to a gene: 7. CDR3 region: CASGLVRTSGRDKYEQYF. CDR3 DNA sequence: TGTGCTAGTGGTTTGGTACGGACTAGCGGGAGGGATAAGTACGAGCAGTACTTC. The full variable domain, rest sourced from reference TRBV12-5 and TRBJ2-7, is DARVTQTPRHKVTEMGQEVTMRCQPILGHNTVFWYRQTMMQGLELLAYFRNRAPLDDSGMPKDRFSAEMPDATLATLKIQPSEPRDSAVYFCASGLVRTSGRDKYEQYFGPGTRLTVT.

The chain has TRBV4-3 and TRBJ1-2; no firm D call. Between the trimmed V and J ends, which lost 0 bases and 4 bases, there was a span of 15 bases. This CDR3 region has 16 residues. CDR1 LGHNA and CDR2 YSLEER come from the germline V gene. CDR3 in amino acids: CASSQDAGVVPYGYTF. The CDR3 DNA is TGCGCCAGCAGCCAAGATGCAGGTGTCGTACCCTATGGCTACACCTTC.

The chain joins TRBV7-6 to TRBJ2-1, with 8 nucleotides matching TRBD2. Germline V gives CDR1 SGHVS, CDR2 FNYEAQ. This CDR3 region has 18 residues. V trimming: 0 bases; J trimming: 7 bases; junction bases outside the gene matches: 14. In DNA form, the CDR3 reads TGTGCCAGCAGCTTAGCGGGTAGCGGGACCCCCCGTGCGAATGAGCAGTTCTTC. It yields the protein CASSLAGSGTPRANEQFF.

J is TRBJ1-1 and V is TRBV6-5; 8 positions match TRBD1. Per germline, CDR1 MNHEY and CDR2 SVGAGI. CDR3 length: 13 residues. J was trimmed by 1 base and V by 6 bases; bases with no gene match: 1. CDR3 DNA sequence: TGTGCCAGCAGCGGACAGGGGAACACTGAAGCTTTCTTT. Protein: CASSGQGNTEAFF.

This chain links TRBV29-1 with TRBJ2-5; D is possibly TRBD2 (6 bases). Germline assignment: CDR1 SQVTM and CDR2 ANQGSEA. V was trimmed by 1 base and J by 4 bases, leaving 16 bases between them. CDR3 size: 15 residues. The CDR3 DNA is TGCAGCGTTGAAGGGTTGACTAGGTCCCCAGAGACCCAGTACTTC. Translating gives CSVEGLTRSPETQYF.